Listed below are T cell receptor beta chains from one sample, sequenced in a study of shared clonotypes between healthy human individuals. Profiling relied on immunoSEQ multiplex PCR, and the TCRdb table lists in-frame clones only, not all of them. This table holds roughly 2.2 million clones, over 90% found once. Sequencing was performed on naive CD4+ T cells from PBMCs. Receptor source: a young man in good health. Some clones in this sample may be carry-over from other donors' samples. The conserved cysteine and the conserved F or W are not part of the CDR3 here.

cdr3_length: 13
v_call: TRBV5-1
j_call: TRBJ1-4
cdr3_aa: ASSAGTGGHEKLF

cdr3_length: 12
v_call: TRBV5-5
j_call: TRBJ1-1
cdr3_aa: ASSFDPMNTEAF

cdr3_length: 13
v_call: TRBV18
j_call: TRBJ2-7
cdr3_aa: ASSSGHDSPYEQY

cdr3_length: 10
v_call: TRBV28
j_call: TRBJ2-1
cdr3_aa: ASSPNTREQF

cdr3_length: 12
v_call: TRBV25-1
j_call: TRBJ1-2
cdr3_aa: ASSEQGANYGYT

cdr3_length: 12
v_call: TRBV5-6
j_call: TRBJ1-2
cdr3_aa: ASSVDRGGGGYT

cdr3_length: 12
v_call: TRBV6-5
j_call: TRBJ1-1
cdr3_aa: VSSGGSRWTEAF

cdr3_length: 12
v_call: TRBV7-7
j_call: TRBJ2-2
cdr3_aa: ASSTAENTGELF

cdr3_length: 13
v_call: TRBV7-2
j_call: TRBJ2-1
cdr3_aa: ASSLIAASYNEQF

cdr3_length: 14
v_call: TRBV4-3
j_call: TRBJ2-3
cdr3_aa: ASSQYRDYGTDTQY

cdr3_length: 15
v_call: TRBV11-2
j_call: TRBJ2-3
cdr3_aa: ASTARTSGSFTDTQY

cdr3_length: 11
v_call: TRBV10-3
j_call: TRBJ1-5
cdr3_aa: AISQRVREPQH

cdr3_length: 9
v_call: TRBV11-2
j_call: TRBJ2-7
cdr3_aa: ASTRGGEQY

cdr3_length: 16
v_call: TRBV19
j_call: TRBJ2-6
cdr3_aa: ASSIILAGFSGANVLT

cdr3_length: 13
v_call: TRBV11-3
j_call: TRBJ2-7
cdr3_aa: ASSFNRGSGGEQY

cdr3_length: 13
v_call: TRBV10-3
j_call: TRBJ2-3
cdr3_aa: AISPSGTGADTQY

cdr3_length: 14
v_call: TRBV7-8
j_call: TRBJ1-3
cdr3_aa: ASSFYHRATGNTIY